This T cell receptor beta chain was recovered during a study of cytomegalovirus exposure and HLA in healthy donors. The table came from immunoSEQ multiplex PCR; TCRdb's copy has only in-frame clones and leaves some out. The sample lists just under 150,000 clones, over 80% occurring once. Germline loops: CDR1 SGDLS, CDR2 YYNGEE. Trimming cost V 4 bases and J 2 bases, with 13 bases left between them. The CDR3 is 14 amino acids. This rearrangement joins TRBV9 to TRBJ2-7; the D gene is possibly TRBD2 (6 bases). The sample was PBMCs. The sequence was obtained from a man aged 18 to 30 in good health and CMV-seropositive. DNA of the CDR3: TGTGCCAGCAGCCCGCGGGGCAGTACCTACGAGCAGTACTTC. Its translation is CASSPRGSTYEQYF.